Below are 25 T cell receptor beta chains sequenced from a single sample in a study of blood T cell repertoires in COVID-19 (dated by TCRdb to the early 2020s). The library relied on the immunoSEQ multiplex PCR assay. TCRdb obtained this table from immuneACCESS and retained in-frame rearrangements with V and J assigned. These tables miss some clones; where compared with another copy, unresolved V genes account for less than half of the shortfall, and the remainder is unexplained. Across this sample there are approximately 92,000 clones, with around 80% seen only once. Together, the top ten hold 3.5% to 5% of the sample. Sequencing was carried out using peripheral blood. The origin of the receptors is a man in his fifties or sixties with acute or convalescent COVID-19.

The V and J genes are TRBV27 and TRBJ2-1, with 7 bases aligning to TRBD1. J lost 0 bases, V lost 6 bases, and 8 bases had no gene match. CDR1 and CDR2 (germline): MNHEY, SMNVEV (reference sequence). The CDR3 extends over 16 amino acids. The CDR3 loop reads CASSGQAIGSYNEQFF. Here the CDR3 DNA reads TGTGCCAGCAGCGGACAGGCGATAGGCTCCTACAATGAGCAGTTCTTC.

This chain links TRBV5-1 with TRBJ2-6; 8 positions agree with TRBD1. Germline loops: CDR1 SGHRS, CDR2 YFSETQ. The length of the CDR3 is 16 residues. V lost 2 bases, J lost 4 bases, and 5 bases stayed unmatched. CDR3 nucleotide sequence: TGCGCCAGCAGCTTTCAGGGGGCGACCGGGGCCAACGTCCTGACTTTC. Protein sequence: CASSFQGATGANVLTF.

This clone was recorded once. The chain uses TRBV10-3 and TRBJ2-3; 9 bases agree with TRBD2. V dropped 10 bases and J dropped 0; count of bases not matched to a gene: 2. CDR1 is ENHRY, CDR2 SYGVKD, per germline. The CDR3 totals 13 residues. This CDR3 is CATSGISTDTQYF. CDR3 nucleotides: TGTGCCACTAGCGGGATTAGCACAGATACGCAGTATTTT.

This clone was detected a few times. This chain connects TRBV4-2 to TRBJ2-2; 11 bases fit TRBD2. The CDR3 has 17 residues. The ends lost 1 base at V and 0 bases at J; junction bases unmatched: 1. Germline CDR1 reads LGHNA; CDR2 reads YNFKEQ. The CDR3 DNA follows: TGTGCCAGCAGCCAAGGACTAGCGGGGTCGAACACCGGGGAGCTGTTTTTT. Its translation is CASSQGLAGSNTGELFF.

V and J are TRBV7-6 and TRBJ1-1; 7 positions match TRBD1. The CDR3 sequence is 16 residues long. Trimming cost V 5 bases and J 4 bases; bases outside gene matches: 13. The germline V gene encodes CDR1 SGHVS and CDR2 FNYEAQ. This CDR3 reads CASSRETGEVGTEAFF. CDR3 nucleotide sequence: TGTGCCAGCAGCCGGGAAACAGGGGAAGTGGGCACTGAAGCTTTCTTT.

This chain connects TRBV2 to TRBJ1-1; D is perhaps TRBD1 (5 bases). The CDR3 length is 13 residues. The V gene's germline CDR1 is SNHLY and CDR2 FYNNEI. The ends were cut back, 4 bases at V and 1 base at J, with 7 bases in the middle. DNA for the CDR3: TGTGCCAGCAGTGGACAGCAGAACACTGAAGCTTTCTTT. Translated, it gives CASSGQQNTEAFF. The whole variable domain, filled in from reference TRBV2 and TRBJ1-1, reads EPEVTQTPSHQVTQMGQEVILRCVPISNHLYFYWYRQILGQKVEFLVSFYNNEISEKSEIFDDQFSVERPDGSNFTLKIRSTKLEDSAMYFCASSGQQNTEAFFGQGTRLTVV.

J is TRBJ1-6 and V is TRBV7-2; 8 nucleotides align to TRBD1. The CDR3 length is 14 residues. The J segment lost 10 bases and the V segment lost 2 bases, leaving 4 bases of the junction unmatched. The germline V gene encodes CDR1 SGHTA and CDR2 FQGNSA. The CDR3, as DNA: TGTGCCAGCAGCTTACAGGGGGCTGGCTCACCCCTCCACTTT. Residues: CASSLQGAGSPLHF.

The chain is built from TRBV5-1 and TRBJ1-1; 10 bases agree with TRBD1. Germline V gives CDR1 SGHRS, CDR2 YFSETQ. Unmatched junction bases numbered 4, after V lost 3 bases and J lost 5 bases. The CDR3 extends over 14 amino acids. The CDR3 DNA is TGCGCCAGCAGCTGGGACAGGGGTGGGACTGAAGCTTTCTTT. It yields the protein CASSWDRGGTEAFF.

The CDR3 is CASYSGRAPDTQYF. As DNA, the CDR3 is TGTGCCAGTTATAGCGGGAGGGCCCCCGATACGCAGTATTTT. This chain joins TRBV2 and TRBJ2-3; 11 positions match TRBD2. The V gene end was trimmed by 9 bases and the J gene end by 6 bases; junction bases not matched to a gene: 8. Germline CDR1 and CDR2: SNHLY and FYNNEI. The CDR3 has 14 residues.

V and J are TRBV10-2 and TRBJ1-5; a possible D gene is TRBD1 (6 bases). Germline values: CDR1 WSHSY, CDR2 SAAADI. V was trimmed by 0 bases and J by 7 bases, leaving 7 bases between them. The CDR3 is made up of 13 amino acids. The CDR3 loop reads CASSESGGQPQHF. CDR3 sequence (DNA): TGCGCCAGCAGTGAGTCTGGGGGCCAGCCCCAGCATTTT.

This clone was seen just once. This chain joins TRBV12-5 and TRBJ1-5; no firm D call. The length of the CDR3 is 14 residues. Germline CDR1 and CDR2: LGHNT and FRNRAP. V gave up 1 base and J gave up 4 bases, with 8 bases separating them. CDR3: CASGLGPVNQPQHF. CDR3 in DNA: TGTGCTAGTGGTTTGGGTCCAGTTAATCAGCCCCAGCATTTT.

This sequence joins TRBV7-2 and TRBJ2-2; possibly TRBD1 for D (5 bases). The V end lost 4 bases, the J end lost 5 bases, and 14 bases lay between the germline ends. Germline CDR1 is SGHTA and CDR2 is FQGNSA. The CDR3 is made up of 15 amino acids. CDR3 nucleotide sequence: TGTGCCAGCAGCTATAAGACAGATTTTACCGGGGAGCTGTTTTTT. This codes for CASSYKTDFTGELFF.

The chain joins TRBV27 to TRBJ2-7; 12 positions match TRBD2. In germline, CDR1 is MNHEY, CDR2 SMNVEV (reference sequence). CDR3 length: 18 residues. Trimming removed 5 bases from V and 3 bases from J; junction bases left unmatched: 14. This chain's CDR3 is CASSPAGTSGWGSYEQYV. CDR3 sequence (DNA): TGTGCCAGCAGTCCCGCCGGGACTAGCGGGTGGGGGAGCTACGAGCAGTACGTC.

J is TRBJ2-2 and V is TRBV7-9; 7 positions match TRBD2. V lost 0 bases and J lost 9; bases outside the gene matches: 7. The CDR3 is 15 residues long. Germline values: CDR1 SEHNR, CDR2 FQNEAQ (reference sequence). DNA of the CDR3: TGTGCCAGCAGCTTAGCGGGAGGGCCGAACTGGGAGCTGTTTTTT. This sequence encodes CASSLAGGPNWELFF.

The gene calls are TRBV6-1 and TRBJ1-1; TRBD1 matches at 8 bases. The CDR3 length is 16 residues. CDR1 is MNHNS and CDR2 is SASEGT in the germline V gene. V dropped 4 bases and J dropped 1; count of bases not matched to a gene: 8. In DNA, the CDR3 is TGTGCCAGCAGTGTCGGACAGGGCAGTACGAACACTGAAGCTTTCTTT. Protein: CASSVGQGSTNTEAFF.

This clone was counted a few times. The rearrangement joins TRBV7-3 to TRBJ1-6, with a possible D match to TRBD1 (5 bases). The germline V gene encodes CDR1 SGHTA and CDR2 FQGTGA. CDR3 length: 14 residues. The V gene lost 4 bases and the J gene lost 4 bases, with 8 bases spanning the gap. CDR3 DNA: TGTGCCAGCAGCTCGGACACTTATAATTCACCCCTCCACTTT. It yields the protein CASSSDTYNSPLHF.

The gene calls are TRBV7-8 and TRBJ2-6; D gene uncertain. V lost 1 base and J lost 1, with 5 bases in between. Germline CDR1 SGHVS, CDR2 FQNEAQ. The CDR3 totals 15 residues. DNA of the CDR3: TGTGCCAGCAGCTTAGTCGGGTCTGGGGCCAACGTCCTGACTTTC. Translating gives CASSLVGSGANVLTF.

CDR3 nucleotide sequence: TGTGCCAGCTCACCGAACCAACCAGGAAATAGCAATCAGCCCCAGCATTTT. Translation gives CASSPNQPGNSNQPQHF. The chain employs TRBV18 and TRBJ1-5; D unresolved. The V gene's germline CDR1 is KGHSH and CDR2 LQKENI. V shed 3 bases and J shed 0 bases, with 15 bases lying between them. This CDR3 has 17 amino acids.

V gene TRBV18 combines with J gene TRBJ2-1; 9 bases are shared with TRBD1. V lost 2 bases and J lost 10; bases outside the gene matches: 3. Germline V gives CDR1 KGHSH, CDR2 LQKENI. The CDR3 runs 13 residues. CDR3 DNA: TGTGCCAGCTCACCAAAACAGGGGGCAGAGCAGTTCTTC. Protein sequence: CASSPKQGAEQFF. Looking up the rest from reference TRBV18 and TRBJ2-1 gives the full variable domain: NAGVMQNPRHLVRRRGQEARLRCSPMKGHSHVYWYRQLPEEGLKFMVYLQKENIIDESGMPKERFSAEFPKEGPSILRIQQVVRGDSAAYFCASSPKQGAEQFFGPGTRLTVL.

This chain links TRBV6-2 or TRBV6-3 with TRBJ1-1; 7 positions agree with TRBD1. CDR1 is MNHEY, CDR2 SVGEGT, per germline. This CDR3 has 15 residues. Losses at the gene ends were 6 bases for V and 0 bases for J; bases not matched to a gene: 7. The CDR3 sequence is CASSKGGQMNTEAFF. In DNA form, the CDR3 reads TGTGCCAGCAGCAAGGGGGGACAGATGAACACTGAAGCTTTCTTT.

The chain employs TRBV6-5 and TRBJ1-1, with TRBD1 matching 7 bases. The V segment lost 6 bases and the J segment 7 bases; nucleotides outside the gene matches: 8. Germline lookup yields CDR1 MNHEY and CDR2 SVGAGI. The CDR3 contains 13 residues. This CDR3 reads CASSPGQWNEAFF. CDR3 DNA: TGTGCCAGCAGCCCGGGACAGTGGAATGAAGCTTTCTTT.

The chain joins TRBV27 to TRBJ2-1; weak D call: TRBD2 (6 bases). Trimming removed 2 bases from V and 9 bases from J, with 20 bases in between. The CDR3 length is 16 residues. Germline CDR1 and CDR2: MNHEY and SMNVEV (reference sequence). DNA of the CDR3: TGTGCCAGCAGTTTACCCCGAACGACACGGAGGGTTGAGCAGTTCTTC. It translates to CASSLPRTTRRVEQFF.

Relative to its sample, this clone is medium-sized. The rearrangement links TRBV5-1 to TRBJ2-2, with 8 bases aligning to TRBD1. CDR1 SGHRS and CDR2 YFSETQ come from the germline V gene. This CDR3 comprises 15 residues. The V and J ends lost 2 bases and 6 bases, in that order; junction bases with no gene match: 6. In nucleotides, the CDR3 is TGCGCCAGCAGCTTCGGGCAGGGGGCTTCCGGGGAGCTGTTTTTT. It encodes CASSFGQGASGELFF. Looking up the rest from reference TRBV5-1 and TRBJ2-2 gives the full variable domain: KAGVTQTPRYLIKTRGQQVTLSCSPISGHRSVSWYQQTPGQGLQFLFEYFSETQRNKGNFPGRFSGRQFSNSRSEMNVSTLELGDSALYLCASSFGQGASGELFFGEGSRLTVL.

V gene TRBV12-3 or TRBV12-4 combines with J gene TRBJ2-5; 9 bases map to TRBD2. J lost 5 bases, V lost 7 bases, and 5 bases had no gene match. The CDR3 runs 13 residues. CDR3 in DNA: TGTGCCAGCACCGCGGGGGGGCGGGAGACCCAGTACTTC. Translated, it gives CASTAGGRETQYF.

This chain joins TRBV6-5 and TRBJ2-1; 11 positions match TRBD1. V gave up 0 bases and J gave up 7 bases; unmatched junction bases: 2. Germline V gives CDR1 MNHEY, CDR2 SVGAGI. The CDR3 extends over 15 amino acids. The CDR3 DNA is TGTGCCAGCAGTTACTCGGGACAGGGGGTTAATGAGCAGTTCTTC. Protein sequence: CASSYSGQGVNEQFF.